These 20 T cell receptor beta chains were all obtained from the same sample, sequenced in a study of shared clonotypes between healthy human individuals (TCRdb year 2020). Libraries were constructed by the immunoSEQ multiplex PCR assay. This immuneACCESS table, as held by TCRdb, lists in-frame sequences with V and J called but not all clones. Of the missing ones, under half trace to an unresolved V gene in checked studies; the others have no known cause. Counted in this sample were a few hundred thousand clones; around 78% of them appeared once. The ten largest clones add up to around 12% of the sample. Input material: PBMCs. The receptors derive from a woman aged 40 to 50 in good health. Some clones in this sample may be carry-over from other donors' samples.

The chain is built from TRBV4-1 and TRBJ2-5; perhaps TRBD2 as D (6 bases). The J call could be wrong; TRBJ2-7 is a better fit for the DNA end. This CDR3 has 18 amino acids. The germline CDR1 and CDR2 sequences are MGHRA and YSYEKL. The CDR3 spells CASSRDTTGTPGRNEQYF. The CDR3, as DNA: TGCGCCAGCAGCCGAGACACGACCGGGACCCCCGGGAGAAACGAGCAGTACTTC.

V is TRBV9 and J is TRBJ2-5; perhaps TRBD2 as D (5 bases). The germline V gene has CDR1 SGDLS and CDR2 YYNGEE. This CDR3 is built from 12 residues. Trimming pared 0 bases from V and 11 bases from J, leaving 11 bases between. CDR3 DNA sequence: TGTGCCAGCAGCGTAGCCCCGGGATGGCAGTACTTC. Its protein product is CASSVAPGWQYF.

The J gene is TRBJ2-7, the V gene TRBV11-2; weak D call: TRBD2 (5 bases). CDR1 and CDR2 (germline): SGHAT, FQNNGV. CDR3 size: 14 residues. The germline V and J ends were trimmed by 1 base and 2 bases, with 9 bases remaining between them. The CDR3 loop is CASSLVASAYEQYF. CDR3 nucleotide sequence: TGTGCCAGCAGCTTAGTAGCGTCAGCCTACGAGCAGTACTTC.

CDR3 coding DNA: TGCGCCAGCAGCTTGGGTCAGATTAATGAAAAACTGTTTTTT. Its protein is CASSLGQINEKLFF. The gene calls are TRBV5-1 and TRBJ1-4; D is ambiguous. The V end was cut by 0 bases, the J end by 4 bases, with 7 bases between. Germline CDR1 SGHRS, CDR2 YFSETQ. This CDR3 has 14 amino acids.

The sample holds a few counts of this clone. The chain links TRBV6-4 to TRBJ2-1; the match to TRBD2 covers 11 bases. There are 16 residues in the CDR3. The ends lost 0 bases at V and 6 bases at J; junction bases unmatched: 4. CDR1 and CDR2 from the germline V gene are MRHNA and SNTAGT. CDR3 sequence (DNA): TGTGCCAGCAGTGACTCGAGACTAGCGGGATTCAATGAGCAGTTCTTC. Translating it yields CASSDSRLAGFNEQFF.

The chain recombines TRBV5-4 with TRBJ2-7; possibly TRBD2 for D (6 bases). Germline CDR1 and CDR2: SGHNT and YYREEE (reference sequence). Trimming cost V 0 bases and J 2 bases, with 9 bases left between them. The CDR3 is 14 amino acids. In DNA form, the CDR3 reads TGTGCCAGCAGCTTGGATAGCGGAACCTACGAGCAGTACTTC. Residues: CASSLDSGTYEQYF.

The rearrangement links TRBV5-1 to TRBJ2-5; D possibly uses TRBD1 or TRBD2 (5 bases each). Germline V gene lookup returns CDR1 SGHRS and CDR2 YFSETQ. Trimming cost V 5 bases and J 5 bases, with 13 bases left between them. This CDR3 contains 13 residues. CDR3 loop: CASSPREWETQYF. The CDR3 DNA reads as TGCGCCAGCAGTCCCAGGGAGTGGGAGACCCAGTACTTC.

The CDR3 region is CAISGPGRIPNEQFF. In DNA, the CDR3 is TGTGCCATCAGTGGTCCGGGACGGATCCCCAATGAGCAGTTCTTC. The chain recombines TRBV10-3 with TRBJ2-1; D tentatively reads TRBD1 or TRBD2 (5 bases each). This CDR3 comprises 15 residues. The V gene lost 4 bases and the J gene lost 6 bases, with 16 bases spanning the gap. Germline V gene lookup returns CDR1 ENHRY and CDR2 SYGVKD.

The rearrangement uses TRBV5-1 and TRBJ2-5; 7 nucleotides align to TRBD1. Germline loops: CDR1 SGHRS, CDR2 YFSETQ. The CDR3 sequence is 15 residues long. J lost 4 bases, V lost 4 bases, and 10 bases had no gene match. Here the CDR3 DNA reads TGCGCCAGCAGCGTCCTACAGGGGCTTGGAGAGACCCAGTACTTC. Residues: CASSVLQGLGETQYF.

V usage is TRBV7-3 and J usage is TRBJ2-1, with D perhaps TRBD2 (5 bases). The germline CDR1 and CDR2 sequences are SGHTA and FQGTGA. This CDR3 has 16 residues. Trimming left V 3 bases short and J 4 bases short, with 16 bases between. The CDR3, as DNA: TGTGCCAGCAGCTTCGTTTCGAGCGGCCTTTACAATGAGCAGTTCTTC. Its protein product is CASSFVSSGLYNEQFF.

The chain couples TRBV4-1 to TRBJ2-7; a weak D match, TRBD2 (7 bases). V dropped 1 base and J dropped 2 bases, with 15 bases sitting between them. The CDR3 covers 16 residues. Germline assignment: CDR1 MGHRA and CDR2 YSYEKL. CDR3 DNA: TGCGCCAGCAGCCAAGGAGGGGGGGCGCGGACCTACGAGCAGTACTTC. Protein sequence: CASSQGGGARTYEQYF.

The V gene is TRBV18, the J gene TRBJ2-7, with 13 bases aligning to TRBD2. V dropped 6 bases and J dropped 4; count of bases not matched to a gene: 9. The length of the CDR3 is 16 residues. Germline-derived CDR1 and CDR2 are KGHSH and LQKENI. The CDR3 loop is CASSPRLAGGRYEQYF. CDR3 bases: TGTGCCAGCTCGCCTCGACTAGCGGGAGGACGATACGAGCAGTACTTC.

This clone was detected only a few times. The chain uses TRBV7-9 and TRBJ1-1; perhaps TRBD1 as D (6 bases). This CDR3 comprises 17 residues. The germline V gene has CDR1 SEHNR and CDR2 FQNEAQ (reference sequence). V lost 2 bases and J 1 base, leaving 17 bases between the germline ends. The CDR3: CASSLWRGRLPNTEAFF. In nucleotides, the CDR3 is TGTGCCAGCAGCTTATGGAGGGGGAGGCTCCCGAACACTGAAGCTTTCTTT.

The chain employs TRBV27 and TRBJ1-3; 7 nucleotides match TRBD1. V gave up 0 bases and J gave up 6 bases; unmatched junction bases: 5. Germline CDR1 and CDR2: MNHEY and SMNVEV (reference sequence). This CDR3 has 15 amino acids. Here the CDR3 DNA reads TGTGCCAGCAGTTTATCGTGGGGACAGCTAAACACCATATATTTT. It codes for CASSLSWGQLNTIYF.

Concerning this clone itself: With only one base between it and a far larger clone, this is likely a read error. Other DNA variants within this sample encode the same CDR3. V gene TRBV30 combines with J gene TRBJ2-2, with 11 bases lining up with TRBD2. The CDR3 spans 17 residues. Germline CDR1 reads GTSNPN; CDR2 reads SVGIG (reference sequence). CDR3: CASNPTSGMVRTGGLFF. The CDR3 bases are TGTGCCTCAAACCCGACTAGCGGGATGGTTCGCACCGGGGGGCTGTTTTTT.

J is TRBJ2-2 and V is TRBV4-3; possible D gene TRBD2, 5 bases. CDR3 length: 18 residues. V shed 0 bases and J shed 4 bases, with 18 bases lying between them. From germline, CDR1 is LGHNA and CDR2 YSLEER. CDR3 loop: CASSQDWRDRTPTGELFF. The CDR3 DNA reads TGCGCCAGCAGCCAAGATTGGCGAGACCGGACTCCCACCGGGGAGCTGTTTTTT.

The CDR3 DNA is TGTGCCAGCAAGAATAGCGGGAGGGCCTCCGGGGAGCTGTTTTTT. This sequence encodes CASKNSGRASGELFF. The chain uses TRBV25-1 and TRBJ2-2, with 11 bases lining up with TRBD2. The CDR3 has 15 amino acids. Losses at the gene ends were 7 bases for V and 6 bases for J; bases not matched to a gene: 7. The germline V gene encodes CDR1 MGHDK and CDR2 SYGVNS.

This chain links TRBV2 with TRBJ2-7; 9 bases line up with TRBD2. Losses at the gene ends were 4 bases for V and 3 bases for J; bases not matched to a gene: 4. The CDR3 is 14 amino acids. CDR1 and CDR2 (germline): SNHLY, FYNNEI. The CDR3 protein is CASSVEREDYEQYF. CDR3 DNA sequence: TGTGCCAGCAGTGTGGAGCGGGAGGACTACGAGCAGTACTTC.

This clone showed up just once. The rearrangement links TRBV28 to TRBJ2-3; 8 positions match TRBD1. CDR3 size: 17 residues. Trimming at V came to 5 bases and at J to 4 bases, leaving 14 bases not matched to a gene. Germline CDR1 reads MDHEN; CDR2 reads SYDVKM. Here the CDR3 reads CASSQGAFSDGSDTQYF. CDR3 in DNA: TGTGCCAGCAGTCAGGGGGCATTTAGTGATGGGTCAGATACGCAGTATTTT.

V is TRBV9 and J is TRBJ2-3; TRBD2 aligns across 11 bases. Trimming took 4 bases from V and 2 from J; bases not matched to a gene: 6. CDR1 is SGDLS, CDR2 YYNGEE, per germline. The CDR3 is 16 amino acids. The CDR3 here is CASSPRLAGITDTQYF. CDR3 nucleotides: TGTGCCAGCAGCCCCAGACTAGCGGGAATCACAGATACGCAGTATTTT.